The 11 T cell receptor beta chains listed next were all sequenced from one sample in a study of blood T cell repertoires in COVID-19. Generated by immunoSEQ multiplex PCR, the TCRdb table keeps only in-frame clones and is missing some. The sample has tens of thousands of clones, 80% to 90% seen once; the top ten hold about 11%. Sequencing was performed on peripheral blood. The receptors stem from a man between 65 and 85 years old with active or convalescent COVID-19.

This clone has more than one count but fewer than ten. The J gene is TRBJ2-3, the V gene TRBV24-1, with TRBD2 matching over 11 bases. The V segment lost 4 bases and the J segment 3 bases; nucleotides outside the gene matches: 8. The CDR3 totals 17 residues. The germline V gene encodes CDR1 KGHDR and CDR2 SFDVKD. The CDR3 coding sequence is TGTGCCACCAGTGAGCCCTCACTAGCGGGAGCGACAGATACGCAGTATTTT. Its protein is CATSEPSLAGATDTQYF.

The rearrangement uses TRBV24-1 and TRBJ2-1; 9 bases agree with TRBD1. Looked up from germline, CDR1 is KGHDR and CDR2 is SFDVKD. The CDR3 has 16 residues. Trimming cost V 4 bases and J 7 bases; bases outside gene matches: 10. The CDR3 nucleotides are TGTGCCACCAGTGACGGACTCCGACAGGGGGGGAATGAGCAGTTCTTC. Translating it yields CATSDGLRQGGNEQFF.

This chain joins TRBV6-2 or TRBV6-3 and TRBJ2-1, with a tentative D call TRBD1 (7 bases). V gave up 5 bases and J gave up 2 bases, with 19 bases separating them. This CDR3 contains 17 residues. In germline, CDR1 is MNHEY, CDR2 SVGEGT. Here the CDR3 reads CASSPGGSSAAYNEQFF. The CDR3 DNA is TGTGCCAGCAGTCCAGGGGGATCTAGCGCGGCCTACAATGAGCAGTTCTTC.

V and J are TRBV4-3 and TRBJ2-2; D is possibly TRBD1 (5 bases). CDR1 LGHNA and CDR2 YSLEER come from the germline V gene. This CDR3 has 14 amino acids. Trimming shortened V by 6 bases and J by 2 bases, and 10 bases separated the two germline ends. CDR3 sequence reads: CASRQTANTGELFF. For the CDR3, the DNA is TGCGCCAGCAGACAGACAGCTAACACCGGGGAGCTGTTTTTT.

The chain combines TRBV28 with TRBJ2-2, with 9 bases aligning to TRBD2. The germline CDR1 and CDR2 sequences are MDHEN and SYDVKM. The CDR3 sequence is 18 residues long. V shed 3 bases and J 5 bases; nucleotides not matched to a gene: 13. DNA for the CDR3: TGTGCCAGCAGTTTTCCGGGACTAGCAGGCGTGAAAACCGGGGAGCTGTTTTTT. Protein sequence: CASSFPGLAGVKTGELFF.

V usage is TRBV6-5 and J usage is TRBJ1-1; 11 bases fit TRBD1. The CDR3 extends over 14 amino acids. V was clipped by 7 bases and J by 5 bases; unmatched bases: 6. Germline CDR1 reads MNHEY; CDR2 reads SVGAGI. In DNA form, the CDR3 reads TGTGCCAGCACCGGACAGGGGGCAGGTACTGAAGCTTTCTTT. Its translation: CASTGQGAGTEAFF.

The rearrangement links TRBV7-2 to TRBJ2-1, with 11 bases that match TRBD2. Trimming cost V 5 bases and J 4 bases; bases outside gene matches: 4. This CDR3 has 15 residues. Germline-derived CDR1 and CDR2 are SGHTA and FQGNSA. CDR3 in DNA: TGTGCCAGCAGCGCCAGGACTAGCGGGTACAATGAGCAGTTCTTC. This sequence encodes CASSARTSGYNEQFF.

The chain employs TRBV2 and TRBJ2-1, with 8 bases that match TRBD2. V gave up 1 base and J gave up 4 bases; unmatched junction bases: 12. The CDR3 is 18 amino acids. In germline, CDR1 is SNHLY, CDR2 FYNNEI. The CDR3 region is CASSEGIRGAGAYNEQFF. Here the CDR3 DNA reads TGTGCCAGCAGTGAAGGCATCCGTGGAGCGGGAGCTTACAATGAGCAGTTCTTC.

J is TRBJ2-7 and V is TRBV19; 9 positions agree with TRBD2. The CDR3 covers 13 residues. V dropped 5 bases and J dropped 6; count of bases not matched to a gene: 5. CDR1 and CDR2 from the germline V gene are LNHDA and SQIVND (reference sequence). The CDR3 sequence is CASSPGLASEQYF. CDR3 DNA sequence: TGTGCCAGTAGTCCGGGACTAGCAAGCGAGCAGTACTTC. The full variable domain, completed using reference TRBV19 and TRBJ2-7, is DGGITQSPKYLFRKEGQNVTLSCEQNLNHDAMYWYRQDPGQGLRLIYYSQIVNDFQKGDIAEGYSVSREKKESFPLTVTSAQKNPTAFYLCASSPGLASEQYFGPGTRLTVT.

V and J are TRBV9 and TRBJ2-5; TRBD2 matches 11 bases. This CDR3 has 17 residues. Germline V gene lookup returns CDR1 SGDLS and CDR2 YYNGEE. V dropped 0 bases and J dropped 5; count of bases not matched to a gene: 9. For the CDR3, the DNA is TGTGCCAGCAGCGTAGGGGGTCTAGCGGGAGGTATGGAGACCCAGTACTTC. Translation gives CASSVGGLAGGMETQYF.

The chain links TRBV18 to TRBJ2-2; no definite D call. Per the germline V gene, CDR1 is KGHSH and CDR2 is LQKENI. The CDR3 spans 13 residues. V shed 0 bases and J shed 4 bases, with 3 bases lying between them. The CDR3 DNA reads as TGTGCCAGCTCACCACCCTCCACCGGGGAGCTGTTTTTT. Protein: CASSPPSTGELFF.